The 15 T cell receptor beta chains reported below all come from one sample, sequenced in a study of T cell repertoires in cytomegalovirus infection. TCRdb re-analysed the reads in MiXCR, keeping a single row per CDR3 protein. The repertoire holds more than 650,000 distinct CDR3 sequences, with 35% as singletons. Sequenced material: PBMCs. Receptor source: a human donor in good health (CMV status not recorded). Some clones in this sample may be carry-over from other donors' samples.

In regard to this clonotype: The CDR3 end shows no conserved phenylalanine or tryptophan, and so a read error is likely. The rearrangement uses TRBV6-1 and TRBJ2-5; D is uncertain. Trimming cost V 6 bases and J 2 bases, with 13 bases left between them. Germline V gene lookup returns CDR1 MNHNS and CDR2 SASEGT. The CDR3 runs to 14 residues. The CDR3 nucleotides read TGTGCCAGCAGCCCCAGTGGCAGGCAAGAGACCCAGTACATC. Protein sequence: CASSPSGRQETQYI.

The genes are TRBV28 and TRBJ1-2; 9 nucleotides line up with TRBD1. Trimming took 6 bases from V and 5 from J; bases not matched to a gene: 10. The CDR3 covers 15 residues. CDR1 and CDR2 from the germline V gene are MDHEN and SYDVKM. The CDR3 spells CASSPTAGQGYGYTF. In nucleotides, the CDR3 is TGTGCCAGCAGCCCAACAGCGGGACAGGGTTATGGCTACACCTTC.

The CDR3 nucleotides read TGTGCCAGCAGCCCCATGGACAGCAGCTATGGCTACACCTTC. Translated, it gives CASSPMDSSYGYTF. The chain links TRBV6-1 to TRBJ1-2; tentative D call: TRBD1 (6 bases). In germline, CDR1 is MNHNS, CDR2 SASEGT. V shed 6 bases and J shed 4 bases, with 15 bases lying between them. The length of the CDR3 is 14 residues.

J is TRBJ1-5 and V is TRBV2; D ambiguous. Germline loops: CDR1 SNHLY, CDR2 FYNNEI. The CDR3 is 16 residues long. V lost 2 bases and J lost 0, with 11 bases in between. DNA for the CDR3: TGTGCCAGCAGTGAACAGGAGCTTTATAGCAATCAGCCCCAGCATTTT. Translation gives CASSEQELYSNQPQHF. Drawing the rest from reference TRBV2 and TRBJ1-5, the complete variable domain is EPEVTQTPSHQVTQMGQEVILRCVPISNHLYFYWYRQILGQKVEFLVSFYNNEISEKSEIFDDQFSVERPDGSNFTLKIRSTKLEDSAMYFCASSEQELYSNQPQHFGDGTRLSIL.

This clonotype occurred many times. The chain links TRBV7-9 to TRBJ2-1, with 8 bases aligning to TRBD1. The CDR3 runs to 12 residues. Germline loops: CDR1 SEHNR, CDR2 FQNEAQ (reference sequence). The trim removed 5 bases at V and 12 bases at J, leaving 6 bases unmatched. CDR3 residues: CASSQGTGRQFF. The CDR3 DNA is TGTGCCAGCAGCCAAGGGACAGGTAGGCAGTTCTTC.

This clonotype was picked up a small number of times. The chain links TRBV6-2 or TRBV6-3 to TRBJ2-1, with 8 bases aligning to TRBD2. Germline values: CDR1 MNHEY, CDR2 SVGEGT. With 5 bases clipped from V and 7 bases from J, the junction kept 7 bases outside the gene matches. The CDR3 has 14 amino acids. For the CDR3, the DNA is TGTGCCAGCAGTCTTCCGGGGGGGCGGAATGAGCAGTTCTTC. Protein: CASSLPGGRNEQFF.

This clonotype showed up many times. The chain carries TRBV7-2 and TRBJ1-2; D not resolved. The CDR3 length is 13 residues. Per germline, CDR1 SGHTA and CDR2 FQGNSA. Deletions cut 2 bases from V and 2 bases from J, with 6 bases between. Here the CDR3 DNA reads TGTGCCAGCAGCTTATCGGCAAACTATGGCTACACCTTC. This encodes CASSLSANYGYTF.

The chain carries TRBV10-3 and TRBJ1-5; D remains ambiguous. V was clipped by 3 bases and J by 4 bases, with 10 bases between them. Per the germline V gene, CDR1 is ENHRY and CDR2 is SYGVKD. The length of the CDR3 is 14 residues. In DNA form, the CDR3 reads TGTGCCATCAGTGACGCAACAGATAATCAGCCCCAGCATTTT. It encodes CAISDATDNQPQHF.

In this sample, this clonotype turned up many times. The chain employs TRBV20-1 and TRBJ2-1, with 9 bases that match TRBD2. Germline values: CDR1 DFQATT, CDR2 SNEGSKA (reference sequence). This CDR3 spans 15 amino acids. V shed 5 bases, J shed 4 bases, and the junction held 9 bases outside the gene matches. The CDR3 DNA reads TGCAGTGCTGTTCCCGGGACTAGCCGGTACAATGAGCAGTTCTTC. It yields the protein CSAVPGTSRYNEQFF.

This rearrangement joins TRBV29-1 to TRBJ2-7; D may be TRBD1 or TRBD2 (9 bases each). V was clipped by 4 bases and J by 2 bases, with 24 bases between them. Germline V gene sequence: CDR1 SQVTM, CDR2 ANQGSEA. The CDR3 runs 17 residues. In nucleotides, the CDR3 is TGCAGCGTTGCCGGGACAGGGTCGACTAGCGGTCCCTACGAGCAGTACTTC. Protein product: CSVAGTGSTSGPYEQYF.

In DNA form, the CDR3 reads TGTGCCAGCAGTGAAGCAGGACTAGCGGGAGGTCCCAATGAGCAGTTCTTC. Its translation: CASSEAGLAGGPNEQFF. The chain couples TRBV2 to TRBJ2-1, with 14 bases identical to TRBD2. Germline CDR1 reads SNHLY; CDR2 reads FYNNEI. The J segment lost 6 bases and the V segment lost 0 bases, leaving 4 bases of the junction unmatched. The length of the CDR3 is 17 residues.

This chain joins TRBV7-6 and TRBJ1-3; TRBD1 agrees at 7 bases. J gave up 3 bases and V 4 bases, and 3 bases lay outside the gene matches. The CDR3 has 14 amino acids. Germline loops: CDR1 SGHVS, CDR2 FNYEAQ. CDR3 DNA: TGTGCCAGCAGCTCAGACAGGGTTGGAAACACCATATATTTT. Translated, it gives CASSSDRVGNTIYF.

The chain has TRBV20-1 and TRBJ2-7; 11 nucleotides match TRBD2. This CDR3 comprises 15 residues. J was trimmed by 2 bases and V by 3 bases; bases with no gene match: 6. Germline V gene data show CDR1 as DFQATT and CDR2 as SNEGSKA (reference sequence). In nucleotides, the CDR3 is TGCAGTGCTAGTAAACTAGCGGGAGTAACCTACGAGCAGTACTTC. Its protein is CSASKLAGVTYEQYF.

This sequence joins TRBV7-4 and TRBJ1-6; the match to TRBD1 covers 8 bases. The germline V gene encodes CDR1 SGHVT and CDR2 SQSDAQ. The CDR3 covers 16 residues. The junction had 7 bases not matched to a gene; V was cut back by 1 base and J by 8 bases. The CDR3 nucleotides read TGTGCCAGCAGCTTAGTTGGTCAGGGGGCGGATTCACCCCTCCACTTT. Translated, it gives CASSLVGQGADSPLHF.

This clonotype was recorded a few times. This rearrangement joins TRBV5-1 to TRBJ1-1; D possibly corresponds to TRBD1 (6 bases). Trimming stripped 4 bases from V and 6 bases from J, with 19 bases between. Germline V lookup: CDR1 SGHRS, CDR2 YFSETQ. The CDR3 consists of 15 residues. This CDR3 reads CASSPTTGSMAEAFF. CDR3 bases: TGCGCCAGCAGCCCGACCACAGGGTCAATGGCTGAAGCTTTCTTT.